These T cell receptor beta chains were read from a single sample in a study of blood T cell repertoires in COVID-19. The assay was immunoSEQ multiplex PCR, and TCRdb's table has in-frame clones only and misses some. The sample records under 300,000 clones, 84% being singletons. Material: peripheral blood. These receptors were taken from a woman in her thirties or forties who had recovered from COVID-19. Each CDR3 is given with its conserved first and last residue. A D gene is named only where the DNA matches it firmly. Rows give clone size only sometimes, using once, few, many, or a class for an expanded clone.

j_call clone_size d_call cdr3_length v_call cdr3_nt cdr3_aa
TRBJ1-2 - - 12 TRBV2 TGTGCCAGCTGGAGAATAGACTATGGCTACACCTTC CASWRIDYGYTF
TRBJ1-5 few - 13 TRBV12-3/TRBV12-4 TGTGCCAGCAGTCGACGGGGTATTGAGCCCCAGCATTTT CASSRRGIEPQHF
TRBJ2-3 - TRBD2 15 TRBV10-3 TGTGCCATCAGTGGGGGACTAGCGGGCACAGATACGCAGTATTTT CAISGGLAGTDTQYF
TRBJ1-2 - - 15 TRBV6-5 TGTGCCAGCAGCCATGGGGGGGGGCAAAACTATGGCTACACCTTC CASSHGGGQNYGYTF
TRBJ1-5 - - 14 TRBV19 TGTGCCAGTAGTATGGGCCTCGACCAGGGGCCCCAGCATTTT CASSMGLDQGPQHF
TRBJ2-3 - - 15 TRBV7-2 TGTGCCAGCAGCTTATGGCGGGGTTTCGCAGATACGCAGTATTTT CASSLWRGFADTQYF
TRBJ2-1 - TRBD1 13 TRBV29-1 TGCAGCGGGGGGGACAGGAGCTACAATGAGCAGTTCTTC CSGGDRSYNEQFF
TRBJ1-6 - - 15 TRBV6-5 TGTGCCAGCAGTTACTTCGGACAAAATAATTCACCCCTCCACTTT CASSYFGQNNSPLHF
TRBJ1-5 - TRBD1 15 TRBV6-5 TGTGCCAGCAGTTACTCTGGGGGACAGGATCAGCCCCAGCATTTT CASSYSGGQDQPQHF
TRBJ1-2 - - 13 TRBV5-1 TGCGCCAGCAGCTTGGTAGGGGCGCATGGCTACACCTTC CASSLVGAHGYTF
TRBJ2-3 - TRBD2 16 TRBV5-6 TGTGCCAGCAGCTTGGTGGGACTAGCCTTGTCAGATACGCAGTATTTT CASSLVGLALSDTQYF
TRBJ1-2 once - 11 TRBV9 TGTGCCAGCAGTATTAACTATGGCTACACCTTC CASSINYGYTF
TRBJ1-5 - - 16 TRBV27 TGTGCCAGCAAACCTCGAGAATTAGGGGGATCTCAGCCCCAGCATTTT CASKPRELGGSQPQHF
TRBJ2-3 - - 14 TRBV2 TGTGCCAGCAGTGCTCGTTTGTCAGTAGATACGCAGTATTTT CASSARLSVDTQYF
TRBJ1-2 - TRBD1 14 TRBV5-1 TGCGCCAGCAGCTTCGGACAGGGGGTGAGCGGCTACACCTTC CASSFGQGVSGYTF
TRBJ2-5 few TRBD2 15 TRBV5-8 TGTGCCAGCAGCTTGGGGCAGACTAGCAGAGAGACCCAGTACTTC CASSLGQTSRETQYF
TRBJ2-5 - - 15 TRBV5-1 TGCGCCAGCAGCTTGGGCACACTAGCCCCAGAGACCCAGTACTTC CASSLGTLAPETQYF
TRBJ2-1 - TRBD1 16 TRBV29-1 TGCAGCGTTTCAAGAACGGACAGGGGGATAGGGAATGAGCAGTTCTTC CSVSRTDRGIGNEQFF
TRBJ1-1 - TRBD1 14 TRBV5-1 TGCGCCAGCAGCGAGACAGGGGATGGGACTGAAGCTTTCTTT CASSETGDGTEAFF
TRBJ1-5 - - 16 TRBV19 TGTGCCAGTAGGCCGATCGAACGGGGGGTTAATCAGCCCCAGCATTTT CASRPIERGVNQPQHF
TRBJ1-1 - - 16 TRBV21-1 TGTGCCAGCAGCAAAGAAACTCGAGCTATGAACACTGAAGCTTTCTTT CASSKETRAMNTEAFF
TRBJ2-1 - - 12 TRBV19 TGTGCCAGTAGTATTGCCGAGAATGAGCAGTTCTTC CASSIAENEQFF
TRBJ2-5 few - 14 TRBV5-6 TGTGCCAGCAGCCTGGACGTCGGTTGGGAGACCCAGTACTTC CASSLDVGWETQYF
TRBJ1-2 - TRBD1 19 TRBV12-5 TGTGCTAGTGGTTTTGGGGCGGGACAGGGACTAGGTGCGGACTATGGCTACACCTTC CASGFGAGQGLGADYGYTF
TRBJ2-7 - - 15 TRBV7-2 TGTGCCAGCAGCTTCGCCCGGGGGGCCGGCTACGAGCAGTACTTC CASSFARGAGYEQYF
TRBJ1-2 - - 12 TRBV6-5 TGTGCCACCCAATGGGGAGTGTATGGCTACACCTTC CATQWGVYGYTF
TRBJ2-2 - - 14 TRBV3-1/TRBV3-2 TGTGCCAGCAGCCAAGACACAGGAACCGGGGAGCTGTTTTTT CASSQDTGTGELFF
TRBJ1-6 - TRBD1 17 TRBV6-1 TGTGCCAGCAGTGCAGACAGGGTACCGTCCTATAATTCACCCCTCCACTTT CASSADRVPSYNSPLHF
TRBJ1-5 - - 13 TRBV27 TGTGCCAGCAGTTTAGCAGGGAATCAGCCCCAGCATTTT CASSLAGNQPQHF
TRBJ1-4 - - 12 TRBV19 TGTGCCAGTAGTGCCAGGCGTGAAAAACTGTTTTTT CASSARREKLFF
TRBJ2-7 - - 14 TRBV25-1 TGTGCCAGCAGTGGGGAGGCCAGCTCCTACGAGCAGTACTTC CASSGEASSYEQYF
TRBJ1-6 - - 15 TRBV7-6 TGTGCCAGCAGCTTAAACAGAGAGAATAATTCACCCCTCCACTTT CASSLNRENNSPLHF
TRBJ1-2 - - 13 TRBV28 TGTGCCAGCAGTGTCGACAGCGTGATTGGCTACACCTTC CASSVDSVIGYTF
TRBJ2-4 - TRBD1 13 TRBV3-1/TRBV3-2 TGTGCCAGCAGTTTTACAGGGGTAAACATTCAGTACTTC CASSFTGVNIQYF
TRBJ1-5 - TRBD1 15 TRBV28 TGTGCCAGCAGTTTCCAGGGGGGTTTCCGTCAGCCCCAGCATTTT CASSFQGGFRQPQHF
TRBJ1-1 - - 14 TRBV4-1 TGCGCCAGCAGCCGGGGACTGGCGGGGCCTGAAGCTTTCTTT CASSRGLAGPEAFF
TRBJ1-2 - - 13 TRBV11-3 TGTGCCAGCAGCCGTACAGTTGACTATGGCTACACCTTC CASSRTVDYGYTF
TRBJ1-6 - TRBD1 18 TRBV18 TGTGCCAGCTCACCGATGCAGGGGGCAGGCTCCTATAATTCACCCCTCCACTTT CASSPMQGAGSYNSPLHF
TRBJ1-4 - TRBD1 13 TRBV29-1 TGCAGCGCTATGACAGGGGGGGATGAAAAACTGTTTTTT CSAMTGGDEKLFF
TRBJ2-2 - TRBD1 14 TRBV5-8 TGTGCCAGCTCCGGACAGGGGACCCTAAGGGAGCTGTTTTTT CASSGQGTLRELFF
TRBJ2-7 - - 17 TRBV6-1 TGTGCCAGCAGTGACAACATCTGGGACAAAAAGTTCTACGAGCAGTACTTC CASSDNIWDKKFYEQYF
TRBJ1-3 - - 15 TRBV28 TGTGCCAGCAGTTTTGGACTGCCCTCTGGAAACACCATATATTTT CASSFGLPSGNTIYF
TRBJ2-3 - - 15 TRBV5-4 TGTGCCAGCAGCTCCACCGGGTCGCGGTCGGGTGCGCAGTATTTT CASSSTGSRSGAQYF
TRBJ1-4 - - 16 TRBV3-1/TRBV3-2 TGTGCCAGCAGCCAAGATAGTTGGCCAGGGGTCGAAAAACTGTTTTTT CASSQDSWPGVEKLFF
TRBJ2-1 - TRBD2 18 TRBV9 TGTGCCAGCAGCGTACGGGGGGGTCATCCCCACTCCTACAATGAGCAGTTCTTC CASSVRGGHPHSYNEQFF
TRBJ1-2 - - 14 TRBV5-1 TGCGCCAGCAGCTTGCGCCCTACGGACTATGGCTACACCTTC CASSLRPTDYGYTF
TRBJ2-2 - - 16 TRBV5-1 TGCGCCAGCAGCTTGGAAGTGGGGGGGAACACCGGGGAGCTGTTTTTT CASSLEVGGNTGELFF
TRBJ2-2 few - 15 TRBV6-5 TGTGCCAGCAGAAGAACCGGGACTGTCACCGGGGAGCTGTTTTTT CASRRTGTVTGELFF
TRBJ1-3 once - 17 TRBV9 TGTGCCAGCAGCATCGTGGGGAGCCCGGAATCTGGAAACACCATATATTTT CASSIVGSPESGNTIYF
TRBJ2-1 - TRBD1 15 TRBV5-5 TGTGCCAGCAGCTACGGGACAGGGGGCTTGAGTGAGCAGTTCTTC CASSYGTGGLSEQFF